This TCR beta chain was identified in a study of shared clonotypes between healthy human individuals. Germline assignment: CDR1 MDHEN and CDR2 SYDVKM. Trimming left V 6 bases short and J 3 bases short, with 12 bases between. This CDR3 is built from 14 residues. Nashville, Tennessee was home to all donors, who were Caucasian adults. Deep was the level used in running the assay. Genomic DNA per cell subset filled all wells of several immunoSEQ plates. Unsorted PBMC DNA underwent sequencing on ten immunoSEQ deep assay plates. Produced via immunoSEQ multiplex PCR; TCRdb's table is partial and in-frame only. The table has about 480,000 clones, around 74% seen once.

V usage is TRBV28 and J usage is TRBJ1-5; D perhaps matches TRBD1 (6 bases). The origin of this receptor is a woman in her forties in good health. Some clones in this sample may be carry-over from other donors' samples. The sample was PBMCs. The CDR3 DNA follows: TGTGCCAGCAGGTTACAGGGCAACAATCAGCCCCAGCATTTT. As protein: CASRLQGNNQPQHF. Complete variable domain (other parts from reference TRBV28 and TRBJ1-5): DVKVTQSSRYLVKRTGEKVFLECVQDMDHENMFWYRQDPGLGLRLIYFSYDVKMKEKGDIPEGYSVSREKKERFSLILESASTNQTSMYLCASRLQGNNQPQHFGDGTRLSIL.